These 20 T cell receptor beta chains came from one sample sequenced in a study of T-cell memory formation after mild COVID-19. From the 5' RACE reads, TCRdb called clonotypes with MiXCR, one entry per CDR3 protein. The table has 470,000 or so distinct CDR3 sequences, approximately 23% seen once. The sample was PBMCs or a T cell subset sorted from them (not recorded which). All receptors come from an adult woman who had mild COVID-19 (a few samples of this study predate the infection). Cell type and time point are not known.

Written as DNA, the CDR3 is TGTGCCAGCAGTGAACTCGGAGGGCAAGAGACCCAGTACTTC. Protein sequence: CASSELGGQETQYF. The chain has TRBV6-1 and TRBJ2-5; D may be TRBD2 (6 bases). The CDR3 has 14 residues. CDR1 and CDR2 (germline): MNHNS, SASEGT. Trimming removed 2 bases at V and 2 bases at J, with 9 bases between.

This chain connects TRBV5-1 to TRBJ2-1; 8 bases match TRBD2. Trimming at V came to 4 bases and at J to 2 bases, leaving 14 bases not matched to a gene. CDR1 is SGHRS, CDR2 YFSETQ, per germline. The length of the CDR3 is 18 residues. CDR3 region: CASSHIDISGGTYNEQFF. The CDR3 coding sequence is TGCGCCAGCAGCCATATCGACATAAGCGGGGGAACCTACAATGAGCAGTTCTTC. Supplemented by reference TRBV5-1 and TRBJ2-1, the full variable domain reads KAGVTQTPRYLIKTRGQQVTLSCSPISGHRSVSWYQQTPGQGLQFLFEYFSETQRNKGNFPGRFSGRQFSNSRSEMNVSTLELGDSALYLCASSHIDISGGTYNEQFFGPGTRLTVL.

This clonotype has at least ten counts. This chain links TRBV3-1 with TRBJ1-2; TRBD1 aligns across 10 bases. In germline, CDR1 is LGHDT, CDR2 YNNKEL (reference sequence). V lost 4 bases to trimming and J lost 4 bases; unmatched junction nucleotides: 3. This CDR3 has 14 residues. CDR3 amino acids: CASSPTGGGYGYTF. The DNA for the CDR3 is TGTGCCAGCAGCCCGACAGGGGGCGGCTATGGCTACACCTTC.

The chain couples TRBV20-1 to TRBJ1-1; 8 positions agree with TRBD1. Per the germline V gene, CDR1 is DFQATT and CDR2 is SNEGSKA (reference sequence). CDR3 length equals 12 residues. The chain's CDR3 is CRTGAMNTEAFF. As DNA, the CDR3 is TGCAGGACAGGGGCAATGAACACTGAAGCTTTCTTT.

V is TRBV5-5 and J is TRBJ2-7; either TRBD1 or TRBD2 may supply D (5 bases each). The V gene lost 3 bases and the J gene lost 6 bases, with 19 bases spanning the gap. This CDR3 is 15 amino acids long. The germline V gene encodes CDR1 SGHKS and CDR2 YYEKEE (reference sequence). The CDR3 sequence is CASSSLTGTGREQYF. The CDR3 bases are TGTGCCAGCAGCTCACTCACCGGGACGGGCCGCGAGCAGTACTTC.

A few counts support this clonotype. The chain joins TRBV6-6 to TRBJ1-1; no clear D gene. The CDR3 extends over 15 amino acids. Trimming removed 5 bases from V and 6 bases from J, with 19 bases in between. The germline gives CDR1 MNHNY, CDR2 SVGAGI (reference sequence). DNA for the CDR3: TGTGCCAGCAGTCCCTTCGGACCGTCAAAACCTGAAGCTTTCTTT. Translation: CASSPFGPSKPEAFF.

As regards this clonotype: At one of its ends the junction is not consistent with the germline gene, which may arise from a read error. The chain has TRBV2 and TRBJ2-7; 8 bases are a match to TRBD1. This CDR3 comprises 13 residues. CDR1 is SNHLY, CDR2 FYNNEI, per germline. The CDR3 DNA is TGTGCCAGCAGACTTAAGGACAGGGCCTATCTACCCTTC. As protein: CASRLKDRAYLPF.

The rearrangement links TRBV18 to TRBJ1-2, with 8 positions matching TRBD1. V lost 2 bases and J lost 0; bases outside the gene matches: 8. The CDR3 covers 17 residues. Germline V gives CDR1 KGHSH, CDR2 LQKENI. CDR3 protein: CASSPGRGQIANYGYTF. The CDR3 region has the DNA TGTGCCAGCTCACCAGGCAGGGGGCAAATAGCTAACTATGGCTACACCTTC.

The V call is TRBV5-1, the J call TRBJ2-3; the D gene is possibly TRBD2 (6 bases). V lost 5 bases and J 2 bases, leaving 18 bases between the germline ends. Germline lookup yields CDR1 SGHRS and CDR2 YFSETQ. The CDR3 length is 16 residues. The CDR3 nucleotides read TGCGCCAGCAGTCTCGGGCACGGGGGTTCCACAGATACGCAGTATTTT. Translating gives CASSLGHGGSTDTQYF.

The chain joins TRBV20-1 to TRBJ2-3; 11 positions agree with TRBD2. This CDR3 is 18 amino acids long. The V and J ends lost 6 bases and 2 bases, in that order; junction bases with no gene match: 16. From germline, CDR1 is DFQATT and CDR2 SNEGSKA (reference sequence). The CDR3 reads CSAESLAGGQGNTDTQYF. The CDR3 DNA reads TGCAGTGCCGAATCGTTAGCGGGGGGGCAGGGGAACACAGATACGCAGTATTTT.

The rearrangement uses TRBV5-1 and TRBJ2-5; 10 bases align to TRBD1. CDR1 and CDR2 (germline): SGHRS, YFSETQ. Losses at the gene ends were 0 bases for V and 5 bases for J; bases not matched to a gene: 7. The CDR3 loop spans 16 amino acids. In nucleotides, the CDR3 is TGCGCCAGCAGCTTGGAAGCGACAGGGGGCTGGGAGACCCAGTACTTC. This gives the protein CASSLEATGGWETQYF.

V is TRBV2 and J is TRBJ2-5, with 10 positions matching TRBD2. V lost 6 bases, J lost 3 bases, and 4 bases stayed unmatched. The CDR3 has 14 residues. Per the germline V gene, CDR1 is SNHLY and CDR2 is FYNNEI. For the CDR3, the DNA is TGTGCCAGCAGAGCTCTAGCGGGGGAAGAGACCCAGTACTTC. Translation gives CASRALAGEETQYF.

The chain combines TRBV5-6 with TRBJ1-1; 9 positions agree with TRBD1. The CDR3 contains 14 residues. V lost 1 base, J lost 11 bases, and 9 bases stayed unmatched. CDR1 and CDR2 (germline): SGHDT, YYEEEE. In nucleotides, the CDR3 is TGTGCCAGCAGCTTGCTGGACAGGGGATTTGGGGCTTTCTTT. It encodes CASSLLDRGFGAFF.

About this clonotype: An end of the junction differs from the germline gene, which may be a read error. The rearrangement uses TRBV7-7 and TRBJ2-1; D is ambiguous. The germline V gene has CDR1 SSHAT and CDR2 FNYEAQ (reference sequence). The CDR3 contains 15 residues. The CDR3 loop reads CASSPLGFSYNEQFF. CDR3 nucleotides: TGTGCTAGCAGCCCTCTGGGGTTTTCCTACAATGAGCAGTTCTTC.

This rearrangement joins TRBV25-1 to TRBJ1-6, with a weak D call TRBD1 (5 bases). Germline CDR1 MGHDK, CDR2 SYGVNS. The CDR3 extends over 18 amino acids. Trimming took 1 base from V and 6 from J, leaving 19 bases between them. CDR3 nucleotides: TGTGCCAGCAGTGAATTGGGGGAGGGGAACGGCCGTAATTCACCCCTCCACTTT. It codes for CASSELGEGNGRNSPLHF.

This clonotype has ten or more counts. V is TRBV25-1 and J is TRBJ2-5, with D unresolved. The CDR3 is 11 residues long. V was pared by 8 bases and J by 5 bases, with 9 bases between. Germline CDR1 is MGHDK and CDR2 is SYGVNS. CDR3 in amino acids: CASLRLETQYF. In nucleotides, the CDR3 is TGTGCCAGCTTAAGGTTGGAGACCCAGTACTTC.

The V call is TRBV12-3 or TRBV12-4, the J call TRBJ2-1, with 8 bases aligning to TRBD2. The trim removed 5 bases at V and 10 bases at J, leaving 10 bases unmatched. CDR3 length: 14 amino acids. The CDR3 bases are TGTGCCAGCAGTCTATTACCGGGACTAGTGGAGCAGTTCTTC. Amino acids: CASSLLPGLVEQFF.

This clonotype occurred once. This rearrangement joins TRBV24-1 to TRBJ2-5, with D possibly matching TRBD1 (6 bases). The V gene's germline CDR1 is KGHDR and CDR2 SFDVKD. This CDR3 has 14 amino acids. V was cut by 4 bases and J by 5 bases, with 13 bases left in between. CDR3 coding DNA: TGTGCCACCAGTGACTGGACAGACAGGGAGACCCAGTACTTC. It specifies CATSDWTDRETQYF.

The chain recombines TRBV30 with TRBJ2-7; no reliable D call. Trimming left V 0 bases short and J 7 bases short, with 10 bases between. Per the germline V gene, CDR1 is GTSNPN and CDR2 is SVGIG (reference sequence). The CDR3 is 12 amino acids. The CDR3 DNA sequence: TGTGCCTGGAGTGTCGGCTTTCGGGAGCAGTACTTC. As protein: CAWSVGFREQYF.

CDR3 residues: CASSFRRAGHLSYEQYF. The DNA of the CDR3 is TGTGCCAGCAGCTTCAGAAGGGCGGGACACCTCTCCTACGAGCAGTACTTC. The chain has TRBV5-6 and TRBJ2-7, with D perhaps being TRBD1 or TRBD2 (6 bases each). The germline V and J ends were trimmed by 2 bases and 0 bases, with 18 bases remaining between them. This CDR3 region has 17 residues. CDR1 SGHDT and CDR2 YYEEEE come from the germline V gene.